Following are 18 T cell receptor beta chains from one sample sequenced in a study of response to subunit inactivated influenza vaccine. TCRdb reprocessed the RT-PCR reads with MiXCR, giving one entry per CDR3 protein. The sample has 300,000 to 350,000 distinct CDR3 sequences; 21% are singletons. This material consisted of PBMCs from blood, taken approximately 20 months after vaccination. These TCRs come from a man between 50 and 69 years old who received an inactivated influenza vaccine.

This clonotype was seen ten or more times. The rearrangement uses TRBV10-3 and TRBJ1-3; D not resolved. Trimming left V 8 bases short and J 0 bases short, with 5 bases between. The CDR3 runs 12 residues. Germline assignment: CDR1 ENHRY and CDR2 SYGVKD. The CDR3 is CAIGGSGNTIYF. In DNA, the CDR3 is TGTGCCATCGGAGGCTCTGGAAACACCATATATTTT.

The table lists this clonotype with many counts. The junction and the germline gene differ at one end; a read error may be behind it. This sequence joins TRBV7-8 and TRBJ1-2; D possibly corresponds to TRBD1 (5 bases). Germline V gives CDR1 SGHVS, CDR2 FQNEAQ. The CDR3 spans 15 residues. The CDR3 here is CASSVAGTLNYGYTF. CDR3 coding DNA: TGTGCCAGCAGCGTAGCCGGGACGCTGAACTATGGCTACACCTTC.

This clonotype showed up just a few times. The chain combines TRBV6-6 with TRBJ1-1; 7 nucleotides match TRBD1. V shed 10 bases and J 0 bases; nucleotides not matched to a gene: 5. Germline V gene lookup returns CDR1 MNHNY and CDR2 SVGAGI (reference sequence). The CDR3 has 13 residues. The DNA for the CDR3 is TGTGCCACCCGGGACAGCCTGAACACTGAAGCTTTCTTT. It translates to CATRDSLNTEAFF.

This clonotype was counted between two and nine times. The chain is built from TRBV12-3 or TRBV12-4 and TRBJ2-6, with TRBD2 as a possible D gene (5 bases). With 4 bases removed from V and 0 bases from J, the gap between germline ends came to 7 bases. CDR3 length equals 15 residues. The CDR3 nucleotides are TGTGCCAGCAGTTCGGGGTTCTCTGGGGCCAACGTCCTGACTTTC. This translates into CASSSGFSGANVLTF.

This clonotype appeared a single time. An end of the junction does not agree with germline; a read error may underlie this. This rearrangement joins TRBV5-1 to TRBJ2-1; D is unresolved. Germline V gene lookup returns CDR1 SGHRS and CDR2 YFSETQ. The CDR3 is made up of 14 amino acids. CDR3 residues: CANSLGAPILEQFF. CDR3 DNA: TGCGCCAACAGCTTGGGCGCTCCCATCCTAGAGCAGTTCTTC.

This chain connects TRBV5-1 to TRBJ2-7, with 8 bases fitting TRBD2. The germline V gene has CDR1 SGHRS and CDR2 YFSETQ. CDR3 length: 18 amino acids. The V gene end was trimmed by 1 base and the J gene end by 3 bases; junction bases not matched to a gene: 15. The DNA for the CDR3 is TGCGCCAGCAGCTTGATCCCAGCGGGAGAGGTATTTTTCTACGAGCAGTACTTC. Amino acids: CASSLIPAGEVFFYEQYF.

V usage is TRBV28 and J usage is TRBJ2-5; D is ambiguous. The CDR3 loop spans 15 amino acids. Germline V gene data show CDR1 as MDHEN and CDR2 as SYDVKM. Trimming shortened V by 6 bases and J by 3 bases, and 17 bases separated the two germline ends. CDR3 in DNA: TGTGCCAGCAGCTTTGCACGGATCCGAAAAGAGACCCAGTACTTC. Amino acids: CASSFARIRKETQYF. Full variable domain (outside the CDR3, taken from reference TRBV28 and TRBJ2-5): DVKVTQSSRYLVKRTGEKVFLECVQDMDHENMFWYRQDPGLGLRLIYFSYDVKMKEKGDIPEGYSVSREKKERFSLILESASTNQTSMYLCASSFARIRKETQYFGPGTRLLVL.

V is TRBV4-2 and J is TRBJ2-7, with 11 positions matching TRBD2. The CDR3 is made up of 15 amino acids. The germline V gene encodes CDR1 LGHNA and CDR2 YNFKEQ. V lost 4 bases, J lost 3 bases, and 5 bases stayed unmatched. The CDR3 nucleotides read TGTGCCAGCAGCCGGCTAGCGGGGGGCGACTACGAGCAGTACTTC. It yields the protein CASSRLAGGDYEQYF.

As concerns this clonotype: A read error is possible here, since a much larger clone lies one base away. The chain employs TRBV20-1 and TRBJ1-5; D call uncertain. V dropped 3 bases and J dropped 0 bases, with 3 bases sitting between them. Germline CDR1 reads DFQATT; CDR2 reads SNEGSKA (reference sequence). The CDR3 consists of 12 residues. CDR3 sequence: CSASNSNQPQHF. CDR3 bases: TGCAGTGCTAGTAATAGCAATCAGCCCCAGCATTTT.

This sequence joins TRBV27 and TRBJ2-5; no firm D call. CDR1 MNHEY and CDR2 SMNVEV come from the germline V gene (reference sequence). Trimming pared 6 bases from V and 5 bases from J, leaving 16 bases between. The CDR3 is 14 residues long. CDR3: CASSLARAGETQYF. The CDR3 region has the DNA TGTGCCAGCAGCCTCGCCCGGGCTGGGGAGACCCAGTACTTC.

In the case of this clonotype: Because the CDR3 is missing its conserved closing phenylalanine or tryptophan, this is likely a read error. The V call is TRBV13, the J call TRBJ2-7; the match to TRBD2 covers 12 bases. This CDR3 has 15 amino acids. Germline CDR1 and CDR2: PRHDT and FYEKMQ (reference sequence). V was pared by 4 bases and J by 5 bases, with 6 bases of the junction left unmatched. The CDR3 here is CASSSLAGGMDEQYL. CDR3 nucleotide sequence: TGTGCCAGCAGCTCCCTAGCGGGGGGGATGGACGAGCAGTACCTC.

This clonotype has a handful of counts. The gene calls are TRBV12-3 or TRBV12-4 and TRBJ1-5, with TRBD1 as a possible D gene (5 bases). Between the trimmed V and J ends, which lost 1 base and 8 bases, there was a span of 15 bases. CDR3 size: 15 residues. CDR3 in DNA: TGTGCCAGCAGTTTAGAGGCCACCCCCAGGGAGCCCCAGCATTTT. It yields the protein CASSLEATPREPQHF.

The rearrangement uses TRBV4-3 and TRBJ2-2; TRBD2 agrees at 9 bases. The germline CDR1 and CDR2 sequences are LGHNA and YSLEER. The CDR3 spans 18 residues. Unmatched junction bases numbered 9, after V lost 0 bases and J lost 4 bases. CDR3 in DNA: TGCGCCAGCAGCCAAGAAGGTGGGCGGGAGGGCCCCACCGGGGAGCTGTTTTTT. This translates into CASSQEGGREGPTGELFF.

Many counts were recorded for this clonotype. CDR3 DNA sequence: TGCGCCAGCAGCTTACAGGGTTATAATTCACCCCTCCACTTT. Amino acid sequence: CASSLQGYNSPLHF. The rearrangement joins TRBV5-1 to TRBJ1-6; tentative D call: TRBD1 (6 bases). With 2 bases removed from V and 4 bases from J, the gap between germline ends came to 7 bases. Germline V lookup: CDR1 SGHRS, CDR2 YFSETQ. This CDR3 is 14 amino acids long.

The chain combines TRBV7-9 with TRBJ2-2; possible D gene TRBD2, 6 bases. Germline V lookup: CDR1 SEHNR, CDR2 FQNEAQ (reference sequence). The ends were cut back, 3 bases at V and 7 bases at J, with 12 bases in the middle. The CDR3 is made up of 14 amino acids. CDR3 protein: CASSLEGSVGELFF. CDR3 DNA sequence: TGTGCCAGCAGCTTGGAGGGGTCAGTCGGGGAGCTGTTTTTT.

This clonotype was detected only a few times. The conserved final phenylalanine or tryptophan is absent from the CDR3, which likely points to a read error. The J gene is TRBJ2-6, the V gene TRBV4-2; 10 nucleotides match TRBD1. There are 18 residues in the CDR3. After removal of 4 bases from V and 4 bases from J, the junction contained 10 bases not matched to a gene. CDR1 LGHNA and CDR2 YNFKEQ come from the germline V gene. As DNA, the CDR3 is TGTGCCAGCAGCCTCCTCCGAGACAGGGGGCTCGGGGCCAACGTCCTGACTCTC. It translates to CASSLLRDRGLGANVLTL.

This clonotype was picked up many times. The rearrangement links TRBV2 to TRBJ2-3; maybe TRBD2 (5 bases). The CDR3 sequence is 12 residues long. Germline V CDR1 and CDR2: SNHLY, FYNNEI. The V end was cut by 4 bases, the J end by 6 bases, with 8 bases between. CDR3 region: CASSVDYDTQYF. CDR3 sequence (DNA): TGTGCCAGCAGTGTAGACTACGATACGCAGTATTTT. Full variable domain (remainder filled in from reference TRBV2 and TRBJ2-3): EPEVTQTPSHQVTQMGQEVILRCVPISNHLYFYWYRQILGQKVEFLVSFYNNEISEKSEIFDDQFSVERPDGSNFTLKIRSTKLEDSAMYFCASSVDYDTQYFGPGTRLTVL.

The chain carries TRBV7-9 and TRBJ2-2; tentatively, D is TRBD1 (5 bases). The germline gives CDR1 SEHNR, CDR2 FQNEAQ (reference sequence). The CDR3 extends over 16 amino acids. V lost 1 base to trimming and J lost 1 base, with 10 bases between them. CDR3 sequence: CASSLGLGRNTGELFF. Written as DNA, the CDR3 is TGTGCCAGCAGCTTAGGCCTGGGGCGGAACACCGGGGAGCTGTTTTTT.